These 8 T cell receptor beta chains came from one sample sequenced in a study of blood T cells in healthy people across ages. A second PCR, run for about 6 to 11 cycles, used a sample-barcoded 5' primer plus a J-beta primer mix. MiXCR, run by TCRdb on the 5' RACE reads, gives a single entry per CDR3 protein. The sample carries fewer than 1,000,000 distinct CDR3 sequences, around 42% recorded once. Sequencing was done on a sample of blood. The receptors were sampled from a man in his 60s in good health.

This clonotype appeared a few times. The chain uses TRBV29-1 and TRBJ2-7; 10 bases agree with TRBD1. In germline, CDR1 is SQVTM, CDR2 ANQGSEA. The CDR3 totals 13 residues. The V and J ends lost 4 bases and 4 bases, in that order; junction bases with no gene match: 4. CDR3 loop: CSVVRDRGYEQYF. For the CDR3, the DNA is TGCAGCGTTGTGCGGGACAGGGGTTACGAGCAGTACTTC.

This clonotype was seen a few times. CDR3 coding DNA: TGTGCCAGCAGCGCCAACCAGGATACGCAGTATTTT. It translates to CASSANQDTQYF. This chain connects TRBV9 to TRBJ2-3, with D unresolved. V dropped 3 bases and J dropped 6 bases, with 8 bases sitting between them. Germline CDR1 SGDLS, CDR2 YYNGEE. This CDR3 has 12 residues. Looking up the rest from reference TRBV9 and TRBJ2-3 gives the full variable domain: DSGVTQTPKHLITATGQRVTLRCSPRSGDLSVYWYQQSLDQGLQFLIQYYNGEERAKGNILERFSAQQFPDLHSELNLSSLELGDSALYFCASSANQDTQYFGPGTRLTVL.

V gene TRBV12-3 or TRBV12-4 combines with J gene TRBJ1-1, with TRBD1 as a possible D gene (6 bases). V lost 2 bases, J lost 1 base, and 11 bases lay in between. This CDR3 spans 15 amino acids. This CDR3 reads CASSLWQGRNTEAFF. In DNA form, the CDR3 reads TGTGCCAGCAGTTTATGGCAGGGGCGGAACACTGAAGCTTTCTTT.

The rearrangement links TRBV20-1 to TRBJ2-5, with D possibly matching TRBD2 (5 bases). The V end lost 2 bases, the J end lost 5 bases, and 12 bases lay between the germline ends. Germline loops: CDR1 DFQATT, CDR2 SNEGSKA (reference sequence). The CDR3 length is 13 residues. The CDR3 spells CSARPRAGETQYF. The CDR3 nucleotides are TGCAGTGCTAGACCTCGGGCGGGCGAGACCCAGTACTTC.

V usage is TRBV6-2 or TRBV6-3 and J usage is TRBJ1-2; D not certain. The V gene lost 6 bases and the J gene lost 1 base, with 24 bases spanning the gap. CDR1 and CDR2 (germline): MNHEY, SVGEGT. This CDR3 comprises 18 residues. The CDR3 reads CASSSAYGVIYRNYGYTF. The CDR3 DNA follows: TGTGCCAGCAGCTCGGCTTATGGGGTCATTTATCGTAACTATGGCTACACCTTC.

The V call is TRBV6-1, the J call TRBJ2-2; no clear D gene. Germline V gene sequence: CDR1 MNHNS, CDR2 SASEGT. This CDR3 has 11 amino acids. V lost 7 bases to trimming and J lost 8 bases, with 8 bases between them. The CDR3 sequence: CASTHSGELFF. DNA for the CDR3: TGTGCCAGCACACATTCGGGGGAGCTGTTTTTT.

The chain employs TRBV7-2 and TRBJ2-3, with 13 bases fitting TRBD2. CDR1 and CDR2 from the germline V gene are SGHTA and FQGNSA. Trimming cost V 1 base and J 2 bases; bases outside gene matches: 3. This CDR3 spans 17 amino acids. The CDR3, as DNA: TGTGCCAGCAGCTTAGGACTAGCGGGGGGTATCACAGATACGCAGTATTTT. Translating gives CASSLGLAGGITDTQYF. Full variable domain (rest looked up from reference TRBV7-2 and TRBJ2-3): GAGVSQSPSNKVTEKGKDVELRCDPISGHTALYWYRQSLGQGLEFLIYFQGNSAPDKSGLPSDRFSAERTGGSVSTLTIQRTQQEDSAVYLCASSLGLAGGITDTQYFGPGTRLTVL.

About this clonotype itself: At one end, the junction sequence differs from germline, possibly due to a read error. The chain uses TRBV7-2 and TRBJ2-5; 10 nucleotides line up with TRBD2. Germline assignment: CDR1 SGHTA and CDR2 FQGNSA. This CDR3 is built from 15 residues. The CDR3 spells CASSLAGVSYNEQYF. The CDR3, as DNA: TGTGCCAGCAGCCTAGCGGGGGTCTCCTACAATGAGCAGTACTTC.